A single T cell receptor beta chain is shown here with its context. The sample's time point: patch test 2, 6 weeks after DPC sensitization. Treatment meaning: therapeutic diphenylcyclopropenone sensitization with weekly scalp DPC. This sample stems from a study of human T cells and chemical hapten exposure. The germline V gene has CDR1 SGHTA and CDR2 FQGNSA. CDR3 length equals 13 residues. Deletions cut 1 base from V and 6 bases from J, with 9 bases between. Study processing details: Individual samples carried between about 23,224 and 700,000 TCRs, with 85,000 to 100,000 as the median. TCRdb ran MiXCR on the RACE reads and lists one entry per CDR3 protein. The V and J calls follow TCRdb's processing rather than the paper's. The sample lists 360,000 or so distinct CDR3 sequences, about 6% occurring once.

Sequences were derived from whole blood, sampled in connection with sensitization to the hapten diphenylcyclopropenone (DPC). The sequence was obtained from a young woman with alopecia areata. Some clones in this sample may be carry-over from other donors' samples. The chain combines TRBV7-2 with TRBJ1-1, with no clear D. CDR3 protein: CASSLGNLAEAFF. The DNA of the CDR3 is TGTGCCAGCAGCTTAGGGAATCTCGCTGAAGCTTTCTTT.